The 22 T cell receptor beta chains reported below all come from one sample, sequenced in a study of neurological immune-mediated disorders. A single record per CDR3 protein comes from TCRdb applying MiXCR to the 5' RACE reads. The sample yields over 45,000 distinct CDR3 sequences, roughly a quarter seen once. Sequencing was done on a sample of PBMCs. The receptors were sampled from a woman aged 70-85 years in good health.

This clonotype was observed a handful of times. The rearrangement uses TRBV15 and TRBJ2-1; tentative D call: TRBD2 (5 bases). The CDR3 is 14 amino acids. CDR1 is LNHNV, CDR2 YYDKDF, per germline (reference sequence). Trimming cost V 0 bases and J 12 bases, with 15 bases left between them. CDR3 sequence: CATSRDHRASGQFF. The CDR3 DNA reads TGTGCCACCAGCAGAGATCATCGGGCCAGCGGGCAGTTCTTC.

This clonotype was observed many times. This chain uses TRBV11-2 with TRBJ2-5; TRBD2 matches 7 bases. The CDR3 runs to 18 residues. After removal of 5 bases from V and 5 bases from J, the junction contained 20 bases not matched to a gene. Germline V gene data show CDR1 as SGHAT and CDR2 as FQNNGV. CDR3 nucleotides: TGTGCCAGCAGCCGGGGACGTGGGGGGGAGGTTTCACAGGAGACCCAGTACTTC. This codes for CASSRGRGGEVSQETQYF.

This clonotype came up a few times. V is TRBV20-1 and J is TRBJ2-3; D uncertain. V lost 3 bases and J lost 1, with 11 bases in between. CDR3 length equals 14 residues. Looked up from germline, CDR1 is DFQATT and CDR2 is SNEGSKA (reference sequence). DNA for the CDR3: TGCAGTGCTAGCCAGCCCCTGGGCACAGATACGCAGTATTTT. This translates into CSASQPLGTDTQYF.

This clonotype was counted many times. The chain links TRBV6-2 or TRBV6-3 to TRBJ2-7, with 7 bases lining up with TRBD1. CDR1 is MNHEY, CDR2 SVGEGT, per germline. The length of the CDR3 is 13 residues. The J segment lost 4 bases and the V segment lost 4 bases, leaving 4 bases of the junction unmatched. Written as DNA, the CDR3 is TGTGCCAGCAGTTCGGGACAGTCATACGAGCAGTACTTC. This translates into CASSSGQSYEQYF.

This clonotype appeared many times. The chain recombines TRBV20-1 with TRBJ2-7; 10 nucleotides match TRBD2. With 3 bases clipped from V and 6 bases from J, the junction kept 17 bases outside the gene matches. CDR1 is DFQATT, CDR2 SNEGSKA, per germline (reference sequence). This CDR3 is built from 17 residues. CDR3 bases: TGCAGTGCTAGTGCTCAGGCCTCGAGCGGGAGGGCTGGCGAGCAGTACTTC. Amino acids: CSASAQASSGRAGEQYF.

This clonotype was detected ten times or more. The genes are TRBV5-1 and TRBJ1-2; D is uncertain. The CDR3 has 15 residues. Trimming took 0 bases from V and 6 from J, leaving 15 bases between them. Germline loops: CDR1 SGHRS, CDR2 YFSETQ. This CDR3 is CASSLANRLSHGYTF. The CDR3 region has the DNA TGCGCCAGCAGCTTGGCCAATCGACTTTCACATGGCTACACCTTC.

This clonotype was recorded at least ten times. This CDR3 reads CASGPGTSGTWELFF. For the CDR3, the DNA is TGCGCCAGCGGTCCCGGGACTAGCGGGACCTGGGAGCTGTTTTTT. The chain employs TRBV5-1 and TRBJ2-2, with 13 bases fitting TRBD2. The CDR3 sequence is 15 residues long. With V trimmed by 7 bases and J by 9 bases, 9 bases remained unmatched. CDR1 is SGHRS and CDR2 is YFSETQ in the germline V gene.

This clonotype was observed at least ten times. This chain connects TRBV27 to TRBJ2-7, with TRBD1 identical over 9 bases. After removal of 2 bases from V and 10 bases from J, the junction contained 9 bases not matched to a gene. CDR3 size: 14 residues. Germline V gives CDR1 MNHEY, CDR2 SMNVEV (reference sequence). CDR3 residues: CASSLGDRELSQYF. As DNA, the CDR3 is TGTGCCAGCAGTTTAGGGGACAGGGAACTCTCCCAGTACTTC.

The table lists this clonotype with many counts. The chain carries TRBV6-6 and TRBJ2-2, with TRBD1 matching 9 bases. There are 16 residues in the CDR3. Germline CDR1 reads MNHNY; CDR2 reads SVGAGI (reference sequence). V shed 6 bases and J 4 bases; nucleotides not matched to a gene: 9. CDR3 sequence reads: CASSAQGARGTGELFF. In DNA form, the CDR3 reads TGTGCCAGCAGCGCACAGGGGGCGCGGGGCACCGGGGAGCTGTTTTTT.

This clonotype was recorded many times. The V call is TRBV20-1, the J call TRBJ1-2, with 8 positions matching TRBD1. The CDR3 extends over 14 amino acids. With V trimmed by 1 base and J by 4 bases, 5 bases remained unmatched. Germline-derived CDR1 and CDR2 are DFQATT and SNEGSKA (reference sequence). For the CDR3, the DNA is TGCAGTGCTAGAGTTGGACAGGGCATCTATGGCTACACCTTC. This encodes CSARVGQGIYGYTF.

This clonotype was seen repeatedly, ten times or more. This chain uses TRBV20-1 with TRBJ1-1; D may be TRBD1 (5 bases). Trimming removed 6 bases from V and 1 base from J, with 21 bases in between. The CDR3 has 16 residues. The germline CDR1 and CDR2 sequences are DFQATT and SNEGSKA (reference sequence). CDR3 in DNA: TGCAGTGCCCAGGTTGCGGGGCCCCGGACGAACACTGAAGCTTTCTTT. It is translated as CSAQVAGPRTNTEAFF.

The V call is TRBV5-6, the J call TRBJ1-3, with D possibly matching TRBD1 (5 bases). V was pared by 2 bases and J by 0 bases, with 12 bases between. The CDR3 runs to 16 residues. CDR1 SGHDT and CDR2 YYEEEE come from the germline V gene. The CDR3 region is CASSLIQVNSGNTIYF. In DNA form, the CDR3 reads TGTGCCAGCAGCTTAATACAGGTTAACTCTGGAAACACCATATATTTT.

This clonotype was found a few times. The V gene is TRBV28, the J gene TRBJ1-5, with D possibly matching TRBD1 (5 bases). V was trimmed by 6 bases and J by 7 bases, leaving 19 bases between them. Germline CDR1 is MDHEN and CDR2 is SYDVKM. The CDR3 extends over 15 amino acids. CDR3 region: CASSQIHGGRQPQHF. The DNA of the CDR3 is TGTGCCAGCAGCCAAATCCACGGGGGACGCCAGCCCCAGCATTTT.

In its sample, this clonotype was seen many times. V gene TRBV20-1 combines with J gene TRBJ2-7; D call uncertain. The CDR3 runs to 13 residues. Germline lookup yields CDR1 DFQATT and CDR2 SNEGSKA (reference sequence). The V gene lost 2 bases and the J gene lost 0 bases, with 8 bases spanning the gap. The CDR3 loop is CSARKASSYEQYF. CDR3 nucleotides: TGCAGTGCTAGAAAAGCGAGCTCCTACGAGCAGTACTTC.

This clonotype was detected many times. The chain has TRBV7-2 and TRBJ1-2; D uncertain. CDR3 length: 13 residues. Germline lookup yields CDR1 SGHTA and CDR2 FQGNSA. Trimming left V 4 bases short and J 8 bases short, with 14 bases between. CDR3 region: CASSYNSQGGYTF. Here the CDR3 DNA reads TGTGCCAGCAGCTATAACAGCCAAGGCGGCTACACCTTC.

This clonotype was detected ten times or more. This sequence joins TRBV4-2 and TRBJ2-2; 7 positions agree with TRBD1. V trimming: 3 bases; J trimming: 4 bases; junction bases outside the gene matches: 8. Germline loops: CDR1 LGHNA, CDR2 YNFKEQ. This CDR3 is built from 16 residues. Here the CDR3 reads CASSQQMGQTTGELFF. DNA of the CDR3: TGTGCCAGCAGCCAGCAAATGGGACAGACCACCGGGGAGCTGTTTTTT.

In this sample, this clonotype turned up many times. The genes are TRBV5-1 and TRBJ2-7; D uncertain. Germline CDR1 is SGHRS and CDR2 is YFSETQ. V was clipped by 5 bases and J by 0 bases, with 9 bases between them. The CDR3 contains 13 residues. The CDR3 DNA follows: TGCGCCAGCAGTGTTCTAGGCTCCTACGAGCAGTACTTC. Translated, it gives CASSVLGSYEQYF.

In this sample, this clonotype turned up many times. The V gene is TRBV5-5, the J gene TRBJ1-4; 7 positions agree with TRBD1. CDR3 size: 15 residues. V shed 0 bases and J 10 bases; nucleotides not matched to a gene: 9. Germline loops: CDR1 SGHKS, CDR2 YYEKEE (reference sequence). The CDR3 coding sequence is TGTGCCAGCAGCTTGGCCGCGGCTTCAGGGGGAAAACTGTTTTTT. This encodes CASSLAAASGGKLFF.

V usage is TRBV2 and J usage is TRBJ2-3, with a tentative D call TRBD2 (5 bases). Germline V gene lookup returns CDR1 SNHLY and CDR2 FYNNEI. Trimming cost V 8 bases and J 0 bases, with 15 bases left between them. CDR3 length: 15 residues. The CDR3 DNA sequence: TGTGCCAGCTCCCTAGCTCAACCTAGCACAGATACGCAGTATTTT. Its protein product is CASSLAQPSTDTQYF.

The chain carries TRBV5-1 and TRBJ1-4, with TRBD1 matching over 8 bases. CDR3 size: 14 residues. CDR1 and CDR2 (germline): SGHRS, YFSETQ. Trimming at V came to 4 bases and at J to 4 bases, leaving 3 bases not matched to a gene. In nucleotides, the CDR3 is TGCGCCAGCAGCACCGGACAGGGTAATGAAAAACTGTTTTTT. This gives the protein CASSTGQGNEKLFF.

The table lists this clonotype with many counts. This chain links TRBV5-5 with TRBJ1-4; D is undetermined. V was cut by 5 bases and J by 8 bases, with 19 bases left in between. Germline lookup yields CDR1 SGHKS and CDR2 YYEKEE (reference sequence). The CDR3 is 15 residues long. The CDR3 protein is CASSDPVSSGEKLFF. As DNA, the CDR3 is TGTGCCAGCAGTGACCCAGTGAGTAGTGGAGAAAAACTGTTTTTT.

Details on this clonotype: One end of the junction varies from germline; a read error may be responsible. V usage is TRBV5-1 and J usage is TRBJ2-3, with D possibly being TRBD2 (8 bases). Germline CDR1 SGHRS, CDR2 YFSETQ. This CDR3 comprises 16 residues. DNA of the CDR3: TGCGCCAGTAGCTTGGCACTAGCGGAGGGGGCAGATAGGCAGTATTTT. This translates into CASSLALAEGADRQYF.